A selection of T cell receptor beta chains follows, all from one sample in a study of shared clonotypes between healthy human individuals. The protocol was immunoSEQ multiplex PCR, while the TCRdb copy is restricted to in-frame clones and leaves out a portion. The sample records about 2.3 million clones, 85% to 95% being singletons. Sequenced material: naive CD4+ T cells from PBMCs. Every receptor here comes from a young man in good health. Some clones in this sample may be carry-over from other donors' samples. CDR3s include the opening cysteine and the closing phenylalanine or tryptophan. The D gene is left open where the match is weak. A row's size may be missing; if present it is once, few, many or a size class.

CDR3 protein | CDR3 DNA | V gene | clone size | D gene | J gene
CASSFPLAGGANEQFF | TGTGCCAGCAGCTTCCCGCTAGCGGGAGGCGCAAATGAGCAGTTCTTC | TRBV5-4 | - | TRBD2 | TRBJ2-1
CASSGLDRSYEQYF | TGTGCCAGCAGTGGGCTGGACAGATCCTACGAGCAGTACTTC | TRBV6-1 | - | - | TRBJ2-7
CASSAGQGNWDSYEQYF | TGTGCCAGCAGCGCGGGACAGGGGAATTGGGACTCCTACGAGCAGTACTTC | TRBV2 | - | TRBD1 | TRBJ2-7
CASSVVSSGMISEQFF | TGTGCCAGCAGCGTAGTGTCTAGCGGGATGATCTCTGAGCAGTTCTTC | TRBV9 | - | TRBD2 | TRBJ2-1
CASSSEGNEQFF | TGTGCCAGCAGCTCGGAAGGTAATGAGCAGTTCTTC | TRBV9 | - | - | TRBJ2-1
CASSYNGAETEETQYF | TGTGCCAGCAGTTATAACGGAGCTGAAACTGAAGAGACCCAGTACTTC | TRBV28 | - | - | TRBJ2-5
CASSKRGTRDGYTF | TGTGCCAGCAGCAAAAGGGGGACCCGGGATGGCTACACCTTC | TRBV21-1 | - | - | TRBJ1-2
CASSAGYEQYF | TGTGCCAGCAGCGCAGGGTACGAGCAGTACTTC | TRBV9 | - | - | TRBJ2-7
CASSYSKGDTEAFF | TGTGCCAGCAGTTACTCGAAAGGGGACACTGAAGCTTTCTTT | TRBV10-3 | - | - | TRBJ1-1
CASRDSNQPQHF | TGTGCCTCCCGGGATAGCAATCAGCCCCAGCATTTT | TRBV2 | - | - | TRBJ1-5
CASSDRIPLYEQYF | TGTGCCAGCTCGGACAGAATCCCCCTCTACGAGCAGTACTTC | TRBV18 | - | - | TRBJ2-7
CASSSSGTGSEAFF | TGCGCCAGCAGCTCCTCCGGGACAGGCTCTGAAGCTTTCTTT | TRBV5-1 | - | TRBD1 | TRBJ1-1
CASSLDARVMGGYTF | TGCGCCAGCAGCTTGGACGCCCGAGTAATGGGTGGCTACACCTTC | TRBV5-1 | - | - | TRBJ1-2
CASLPMDTNEKLFF | TGTGCCAGCCTTCCTATGGATACTAATGAAAAACTGTTTTTT | TRBV28 | - | - | TRBJ1-4
CASSTHGQGSGNTIYF | TGTGCCAGCAGTACCCACGGACAGGGCTCTGGAAACACCATATATTTT | TRBV28 | - | TRBD1 | TRBJ1-3
CASSQVPGTNEKLFF | TGCGCCAGCAGCCAAGTCCCTGGGACTAATGAAAAACTGTTTTTT | TRBV4-3 | - | - | TRBJ1-4
CASSLEGAGEKLFF | TGCGCCAGCAGCTTAGAAGGAGCTGGTGAAAAACTGTTTTTT | TRBV5-1 | few | - | TRBJ1-4
CASSLGGGTEAFF | TGCGCCAGCAGCTTGGGGGGAGGCACTGAAGCTTTCTTT | TRBV5-1 | - | - | TRBJ1-1
CASSPTNLGLKKGTGELFF | TGTGCCAGCTCACCGACGAATCTTGGACTCAAAAAAGGCACCGGGGAGCTGTTTTTT | TRBV18 | - | - | TRBJ2-2
CASSSGPNEKLFF | TGTGCCAGCAGCTCAGGGCCTAATGAAAAACTGTTTTTT | TRBV7-3 | - | - | TRBJ1-4
CSVKASGRLEQYF | TGCAGCGTTAAGGCCAGCGGAAGACTCGAGCAGTACTTC | TRBV29-1 | - | - | TRBJ2-7
CASSFGAGLNTGELFF | TGTGCCAGCAGTTTCGGAGCGGGACTGAACACCGGGGAGCTGTTTTTT | TRBV28 | - | TRBD2 | TRBJ2-2
CASSPNTGRGLGEQYF | TGTGCCAGCTCACCTAATACGGGTAGGGGCCTCGGCGAGCAGTACTTC | TRBV18 | - | - | TRBJ2-7
CASSYGTGGNQPQHF | TGTGCCAGCAGTTACGGGACAGGGGGAAATCAGCCCCAGCATTTT | TRBV6-5 | once | TRBD1 | TRBJ1-5
CASSKVADRYTMGQFF | TGTGCCAGTAGTAAGGTGGCGGACAGGTATACAATGGGGCAGTTCTTC | TRBV19 | - | TRBD1 | TRBJ2-1
CASRQPNTGELFF | TGTGCCAGCAGGCAACCGAACACCGGGGAGCTGTTTTTT | TRBV6-1 | - | - | TRBJ2-2
CASSVSRAANYGYTF | TGTGCCAGCAGCGTGTCCAGGGCAGCTAACTATGGCTACACCTTC | TRBV9 | - | - | TRBJ1-2
CASSVWQENTGELFF | TGTGCCAGCAGCGTGTGGCAGGAGAACACCGGGGAGCTGTTTTTT | TRBV9 | - | - | TRBJ2-2
CATSVRVLGQPQHF | TGTGCCACCAGTGTACGGGTCCTAGGGCAGCCCCAGCATTTT | TRBV28 | - | - | TRBJ1-5
CASSINRQRANGELFF | TGTGCCAGCTCGATAAATCGACAGCGGGCTAACGGGGAGCTGTTTTTT | TRBV2 | - | - | TRBJ2-2
CASSGGTSGVGRDTQYF | TGTGCCAGCAGCGGGGGGACTAGCGGGGTGGGCAGAGATACGCAGTATTTT | TRBV7-9 | once | TRBD2 | TRBJ2-3
CASSALTGPYGYTF | TGTGCCAGCAGCGCCCTGACAGGGCCCTATGGCTACACCTTC | TRBV5-5 | - | TRBD1 | TRBJ1-2
CASSLGWAEAFF | TGTGCCAGCAGCTTAGGTTGGGCTGAAGCTTTCTTT | TRBV7-8 | - | - | TRBJ1-1
CASSYGGRNYGYTF | TGTGCCAGCAGCTACGGAGGGAGAAACTATGGCTACACCTTC | TRBV7-2 | once | - | TRBJ1-2
CASSLAGLAATDTQYF | TGTGCCAGCAGCTTAGCGGGACTAGCGGCCACAGATACGCAGTATTTT | TRBV7-8 | - | TRBD2 | TRBJ2-3
CASSPVTSEKIGETQYF | TGCGCCAGCAGCCCCGTCACTAGCGAAAAAATCGGGGAGACCCAGTACTTC | TRBV4-1 | - | TRBD2 | TRBJ2-5
CASSPNGRGLGNGYTF | TGTGCCAGCTCACCAAATGGTAGGGGCCTAGGGAACGGCTACACCTTC | TRBV18 | - | - | TRBJ1-2
CASGTGLGTEAFF | TGTGCCAGCGGGACAGGGCTGGGGACTGAAGCTTTCTTT | TRBV6-4 | - | TRBD1 | TRBJ1-1
CASSVTGRNYEQYF | TGTGCCAGCAGCGTGACAGGTCGAAACTACGAGCAGTACTTC | TRBV7-8 | - | - | TRBJ2-7
CSVVSGISYEQYF | TGCAGCGTTGTCAGCGGGATCTCCTACGAGCAGTACTTC | TRBV29-1 | - | TRBD2 | TRBJ2-7